What follows are 16 T cell receptor beta chains derived from one specimen sequenced in a study of T-cell memory formation after mild COVID-19. TCRdb independently ran MiXCR on the 5' RACE reads; one entry per CDR3 protein. Among hundreds of thousands of distinct CDR3 sequences listed, roughly 15% were seen once. What was sequenced was PBMCs or a T cell subset sorted from them (not recorded which). These receptors were taken from a man younger than 30 who had mild COVID-19 (a few samples of this study predate the infection). Cell type and time point are not known.

This clonotype was counted between two and nine times. The chain carries TRBV4-1 and TRBJ1-6; the D is unclear. Trimming left V 1 base short and J 5 bases short, with 9 bases between. The CDR3 runs 15 residues. Germline lookup yields CDR1 MGHRA and CDR2 YSYEKL. DNA of the CDR3: TGCGCCAGCAGCCAAGGTCGCCTAAATAATTCACCCCTCCACTTT. Encoded protein: CASSQGRLNNSPLHF.

The chain uses TRBV7-9 and TRBJ1-4, with D possibly TRBD1 on 6 matching bases. The CDR3 is 13 amino acids. V gave up 1 base and J gave up 8 bases, with 8 bases separating them. The germline V gene encodes CDR1 SEHNR and CDR2 FQNEAQ (reference sequence). This chain's CDR3 is CASSLGRGEKLFF. As DNA, the CDR3 is TGTGCCAGCAGCTTAGGCAGGGGCGAAAAACTGTTTTTT. The full variable domain, completed using reference TRBV7-9 and TRBJ1-4, is DTGVSQNPRHKITKRGQNVTFRCDPISEHNRLYWYRQTLGQGPEFLTYFQNEAQLEKSRLLSDRFSAERPKGSFSTLEIQRTEQGDSAMYLCASSLGRGEKLFFGSGTQLSVL.

V usage is TRBV12-3 or TRBV12-4 and J usage is TRBJ1-4, with TRBD1 identical over 11 bases. The CDR3 is 17 amino acids. Trimming at V came to 4 bases and at J to 7 bases, leaving 11 bases not matched to a gene. The CDR3 here is CASSSDSYGTGGEKLFF. CDR3 in DNA: TGTGCCAGCAGTTCAGACTCCTACGGGACAGGGGGTGAAAAACTGTTTTTT.

This clonotype was picked up a small number of times. The genes are TRBV9 and TRBJ1-6; no clear D. Germline CDR1 is SGDLS and CDR2 is YYNGEE. The CDR3 is 13 residues long. The V gene lost 4 bases and the J gene lost 6 bases, with 8 bases spanning the gap. The CDR3 DNA sequence: TGTGCCAGCAGCCAGACCCTTAATTCACCCCTCCACTTT. Protein sequence: CASSQTLNSPLHF.

This sequence joins TRBV5-1 and TRBJ2-1; 7 nucleotides line up with TRBD2. The CDR3 is 15 residues long. Losses at the gene ends were 5 bases for V and 3 bases for J; bases not matched to a gene: 8. Germline CDR1 reads SGHRS; CDR2 reads YFSETQ. The CDR3 sequence: CASRLLAGVYNEQFF. The CDR3 bases are TGCGCCAGCAGATTGTTAGCGGGCGTCTACAATGAGCAGTTCTTC. Supplemented by reference TRBV5-1 and TRBJ2-1, the full variable domain reads KAGVTQTPRYLIKTRGQQVTLSCSPISGHRSVSWYQQTPGQGLQFLFEYFSETQRNKGNFPGRFSGRQFSNSRSEMNVSTLELGDSALYLCASRLLAGVYNEQFFGPGTRLTVL.

V and J are TRBV2 and TRBJ1-2; tentatively, D is TRBD1 (6 bases). V dropped 4 bases and J dropped 0 bases, with 15 bases sitting between them. This CDR3 has 16 residues. The germline V gene encodes CDR1 SNHLY and CDR2 FYNNEI. The CDR3 spells CASSGVFTGTNYGYTF. CDR3 nucleotides: TGTGCCAGCAGTGGGGTATTTACAGGGACTAACTATGGCTACACCTTC.

The J gene is TRBJ2-5, the V gene TRBV2; 7 bases align to TRBD1. V was pared by 6 bases and J by 4 bases, with 5 bases of the junction left unmatched. The germline CDR1 and CDR2 sequences are SNHLY and FYNNEI. This CDR3 comprises 13 residues. CDR3 sequence reads: CASSEDRRETQYF. The CDR3 DNA sequence: TGTGCCAGCAGCGAGGACAGGCGAGAGACCCAGTACTTC. The whole variable domain, remainder taken from reference TRBV2 and TRBJ2-5, is EPEVTQTPSHQVTQMGQEVILRCVPISNHLYFYWYRQILGQKVEFLVSFYNNEISEKSEIFDDQFSVERPDGSNFTLKIRSTKLEDSAMYFCASSEDRRETQYFGPGTRLLVL.

The gene calls are TRBV4-3 and TRBJ1-3; D gene ambiguous. Germline V gene lookup returns CDR1 LGHNA and CDR2 YSLEER. This CDR3 is 16 amino acids long. The germline V and J ends were trimmed by 0 bases and 4 bases, with 13 bases remaining between them. CDR3 sequence: CASSQDSVRLGNTIYF. The CDR3 coding sequence is TGCGCCAGCAGCCAAGACTCTGTCAGGTTGGGAAACACCATATATTTT.

There are a few counts of this clonotype. The chain combines TRBV2 with TRBJ2-3; D call uncertain. Germline values: CDR1 SNHLY, CDR2 FYNNEI. V lost 7 bases to trimming and J lost 2 bases, with 10 bases between them. This CDR3 is 13 amino acids long. CDR3 residues: CASNSKATDTQYF. CDR3 nucleotide sequence: TGTGCCAGCAACTCCAAGGCCACAGATACGCAGTATTTT.

The chain combines TRBV4-2 with TRBJ2-7, with unresolved D. Trimming pared 0 bases from V and 3 bases from J, leaving 9 bases between. Germline loops: CDR1 LGHNA, CDR2 YNFKEQ. The CDR3 totals 14 residues. CDR3 nucleotides: TGTGCCAGCAGCCAAGATCTTGGCAACTACGAGCAGTACGTC. Its translation: CASSQDLGNYEQYV.

This clonotype was found a few times. The J gene is TRBJ2-1, the V gene TRBV25-1, with TRBD2 matching 14 bases. The CDR3 spans 19 residues. With 4 bases clipped from V and 9 bases from J, the junction kept 17 bases outside the gene matches. Germline loops: CDR1 MGHDK, CDR2 SYGVNS. The CDR3 here is CASSVLTSGGASPFGEQFF. DNA of the CDR3: TGTGCCAGCAGTGTGTTGACTAGCGGGGGGGCAAGCCCCTTTGGTGAGCAGTTCTTC.

The genes are TRBV10-2 and TRBJ2-1; 10 nucleotides line up with TRBD2. Germline lookup yields CDR1 WSHSY and CDR2 SAAADI. This CDR3 contains 15 residues. V shed 0 bases and J 5 bases; nucleotides not matched to a gene: 1. In DNA, the CDR3 is TGCGCCAGCAGTGAGTCAAGCGGGGGGGACAATGAGCAGTTCTTC. Protein product: CASSESSGGDNEQFF.

In its sample, this clonotype was seen a few times. The rearrangement links TRBV4-2 to TRBJ1-5; 11 bases agree with TRBD1. Germline CDR1 is LGHNA and CDR2 is YNFKEQ. The trim removed 4 bases at V and 7 bases at J, leaving 6 bases unmatched. The CDR3 has 15 amino acids. CDR3 region: CASSRAGQGDQPQHF. CDR3 nucleotide sequence: TGTGCCAGCAGCCGGGCGGGACAGGGGGACCAGCCCCAGCATTTT.

This clonotype was seen more than once but under ten times. The V and J genes are TRBV5-1 and TRBJ2-5; no definite D call. Looked up from germline, CDR1 is SGHRS and CDR2 is YFSETQ. V lost 0 bases, J lost 5 bases, and 14 bases lay in between. The CDR3 length is 15 residues. The CDR3 coding sequence is TGCGCCAGCAGCTTGGTGTCAGTCCTGGTGGAGACCCAGTACTTC. The encoded protein is CASSLVSVLVETQYF.

This clonotype was observed at least ten times. The V and J genes are TRBV6-2 or TRBV6-3 and TRBJ2-7, with 7 bases fitting TRBD1. The CDR3 consists of 14 residues. Germline CDR1 reads MNHEY; CDR2 reads SVGEGT. The V gene end was trimmed by 5 bases and the J gene end by 2 bases; junction bases not matched to a gene: 6. The CDR3 region is CASSQRDSAYEQYF. The CDR3 bases are TGTGCCAGCAGTCAAAGGGACAGCGCCTACGAGCAGTACTTC.

This clonotype was counted many times. Germline and junction disagree at one end, which may indicate a read error. This chain links TRBV4-2 with TRBJ1-6; unclear D gene. Germline V gene data show CDR1 as LGHNA and CDR2 as YNFKEQ. CDR3 length: 15 residues. CDR3 loop: CASSQGSLRATGLQF. The CDR3 DNA reads TGTGCCAGCAGCCAAGGGAGCCTGAGGGCCACGGGTCTGCAATTT.